This T cell receptor (beta chain) emerged from a study of blood T cell repertoires in COVID-19. Looking at the study overall: Samples of COVID-19 (acute and convalescent) were obtained from the United States, Italy and Spain. T cells, B-cell-depleted T cells, or PBMCs provided the cDNA or gDNA that served as material.

How the authors handled the data: It was from reference gene primer amplification that nucleated cell counts were estimated. The data were produced by immunoSEQ multiplex PCR, yet TCRdb's version contains in-frame clones alone and is incomplete. That table gives V, J and clone size, and the DNA gave D and trimming. The sample holds under 95,000 clones, 75% to 85% seen once. The TCR sequence derives from a woman older than 75 with acute or convalescent COVID-19. Sequencing input: peripheral blood.

The CDR3 sequence is CASSLGQANEKLFF. CDR3 bases: TGTGCCAGCAGCTTAGGACAGGCTAATGAAAAACTGTTTTTT. The chain links TRBV7-2 to TRBJ1-4, with D perhaps TRBD1 (6 bases). This CDR3 comprises 14 residues. Looked up from germline, CDR1 is SGHTA and CDR2 is FQGNSA. Trimming pared 1 base from V and 3 bases from J, leaving 6 bases between. Looking up the rest from reference TRBV7-2 and TRBJ1-4 gives the full variable domain: GAGVSQSPSNKVTEKGKDVELRCDPISGHTALYWYRQSLGQGLEFLIYFQGNSAPDKSGLPSDRFSAERTGGSVSTLTIQRTQQEDSAVYLCASSLGQANEKLFFGSGTQLSVL.